Listed here are 18 T cell receptor beta chains from one sample, sequenced in a study of blood T cell repertoires in COVID-19. Repertoires were generated with immunoSEQ multiplex PCR, while TCRdb's copy carries only in-frame clones and drops some. The sample lists approximately 170,000 clones, roughly 84% occurring once. Material for sequencing was PBMCs or T cells enriched from blood (not recorded which). These receptors all stem from a woman aged 50 to 60 who had recovered from COVID-19.

The rearrangement links TRBV6-5 to TRBJ2-2; D is undetermined. The CDR3 sequence is 16 residues long. V was clipped by 0 bases and J by 0 bases, with 8 bases between them. In germline, CDR1 is MNHEY, CDR2 SVGAGI. In nucleotides, the CDR3 is TGTGCCAGCAGTTACTCTCAGCGTTCGAACACCGGGGAGCTGTTTTTT. Translating it yields CASSYSQRSNTGELFF.

The V call is TRBV28, the J call TRBJ2-6, with 7 bases that match TRBD1. The germline gives CDR1 MDHEN, CDR2 SYDVKM. The J segment lost 13 bases and the V segment lost 1 base, leaving 7 bases of the junction unmatched. This CDR3 is built from 14 residues. The CDR3 is CASSLSEGARVLTF. The CDR3 DNA reads TGTGCCAGCAGTTTATCCGAGGGGGCCAGGGTCCTGACTTTC. Combining the CDR3 with reference TRBV28 and TRBJ2-6 gives the whole variable domain DVKVTQSSRYLVKRTGEKVFLECVQDMDHENMFWYRQDPGLGLRLIYFSYDVKMKEKGDIPEGYSVSREKKERFSLILESASTNQTSMYLCASSLSEGARVLTFGAGSRLTVL.

CDR3 coding DNA: TGTGCCAGCAGCCATACTAGCGGGTCAGATACGCAGTATTTT. Translation: CASSHTSGSDTQYF. The V and J genes are TRBV7-2 and TRBJ2-3; TRBD2 matches at 9 bases. With 5 bases clipped from V and 4 bases from J, the junction kept 4 bases outside the gene matches. This CDR3 contains 14 residues. Germline V gene lookup returns CDR1 SGHTA and CDR2 FQGNSA.

V usage is TRBV6-5 and J usage is TRBJ1-6; D uncertain. Trimming left V 2 bases short and J 7 bases short, with 9 bases between. The CDR3 covers 14 residues. The V gene's germline CDR1 is MNHEY and CDR2 SVGAGI. This CDR3 is CASSYGLVNSPLHF. CDR3 coding DNA: TGTGCCAGCAGTTACGGGCTTGTCAATTCACCCCTCCACTTT.

The chain joins TRBV5-1 to TRBJ1-4; D might be TRBD1 (5 bases). The germline V and J ends were trimmed by 2 bases and 5 bases, with 10 bases remaining between them. Looked up from germline, CDR1 is SGHRS and CDR2 is YFSETQ. The CDR3 has 14 amino acids. CDR3 amino acids: CASSFGHLNEKLFF. CDR3 nucleotide sequence: TGCGCCAGCAGCTTCGGACATCTGAATGAAAAACTGTTTTTT.

The chain has TRBV27 and TRBJ1-2, with TRBD1 identical over 9 bases. CDR1 and CDR2 (germline): MNHEY, SMNVEV (reference sequence). The CDR3 covers 13 residues. With 8 bases clipped from V and 1 base from J, the junction kept 2 bases outside the gene matches. CDR3 in amino acids: CASWDRDNYGYTF. CDR3 in DNA: TGTGCCAGCTGGGACAGGGATAACTATGGCTACACCTTC.

The CDR3 loop reads CASSVTSGANTGELFF. The CDR3 DNA reads as TGTGCCAGCAGCGTCACTAGCGGGGCCAACACCGGGGAGCTGTTTTTT. The chain joins TRBV9 to TRBJ2-2, with TRBD2 matching 10 bases. Per the germline V gene, CDR1 is SGDLS and CDR2 is YYNGEE. The V segment lost 2 bases and the J segment 2 bases; nucleotides outside the gene matches: 3. The CDR3 sequence is 16 residues long.

This sequence joins TRBV7-8 and TRBJ1-1; tentative D call: TRBD1 (5 bases). CDR1 and CDR2 from the germline V gene are SGHVS and FQNEAQ. With 5 bases removed from V and 6 bases from J, the gap between germline ends came to 10 bases. There are 12 residues in the CDR3. The CDR3 region has the DNA TGTGCCAGCAGCCTCAGGGTATCTGAAGCTTTCTTT. It yields the protein CASSLRVSEAFF. Variable domain in full (rest from reference TRBV7-8 and TRBJ1-1): GAGVSQSPRYKVAKRGQDVALRCDPISGHVSLFWYQQALGQGPEFLTYFQNEAQLDKSGLPSDRFFAERPEGSVSTLKIQRTQQEDSAVYLCASSLRVSEAFFGQGTRLTVV.

V usage is TRBV6-5 and J usage is TRBJ2-1, with D unclear. The ends were cut back, 4 bases at V and 0 bases at J, with 13 bases in the middle. The CDR3 sequence is 16 residues long. Germline V gene sequence: CDR1 MNHEY, CDR2 SVGAGI. CDR3 DNA: TGTGCCAGCAGTTCGGCGGAGTCTAGCTCCTACAATGAGCAGTTCTTC. Protein: CASSSAESSSYNEQFF.

The chain recombines TRBV4-1 with TRBJ1-4, with D possibly TRBD1 on 5 matching bases. CDR3 length equals 14 residues. V lost 0 bases and J 6 bases, leaving 8 bases between the germline ends. Germline V CDR1 and CDR2: MGHRA, YSYEKL. The CDR3 sequence is CASSQEKGYEKLFF. CDR3 nucleotides: TGCGCCAGCAGCCAAGAAAAGGGGTATGAAAAACTGTTTTTT.

This chain joins TRBV11-2 and TRBJ2-7; possible D gene TRBD2, 6 bases. Germline V gene lookup returns CDR1 SGHAT and CDR2 FQNNGV. V lost 6 bases and J lost 3, with 12 bases in between. The CDR3 loop spans 13 amino acids. CDR3 sequence: CASRGTWHYEQYF. The DNA of the CDR3 is TGTGCCAGCAGGGGGACTTGGCACTACGAGCAGTACTTC.

This chain uses TRBV11-2 with TRBJ1-1; D call uncertain. The CDR3 totals 12 residues. Per the germline V gene, CDR1 is SGHAT and CDR2 is FQNNGV. The V end was cut by 5 bases, the J end by 11 bases, with 15 bases between. CDR3: CASSEGRVLAFF. Here the CDR3 DNA reads TGTGCCAGCAGCGAAGGGAGGGTGCTGGCTTTCTTT.

This clone was detected once. This chain uses TRBV18 with TRBJ1-4, with D tentatively TRBD1 (6 bases). CDR3 size: 15 residues. V was pared by 6 bases and J by 0 bases, with 11 bases between. CDR1 and CDR2 from the germline V gene are KGHSH and LQKENI. In DNA, the CDR3 is TGTGCCAGCTCCGGGGACACGGCAACTAATGAAAAACTGTTTTTT. This sequence encodes CASSGDTATNEKLFF.

The chain has TRBV4-3 and TRBJ2-7; D call uncertain. V lost 4 bases to trimming and J lost 0 bases, with 7 bases between them. The CDR3 runs 13 residues. The germline V gene has CDR1 LGHNA and CDR2 YSLEER. CDR3 coding DNA: TGCGCCAGCAGCCCCCCGGGCTCCTACGAGCAGTACTTC. It codes for CASSPPGSYEQYF.

J is TRBJ1-5 and V is TRBV18, with D perhaps TRBD1 (5 bases). The CDR3 spans 15 residues. Germline V CDR1 and CDR2: KGHSH, LQKENI. Trimming took 1 base from V and 5 from J, leaving 12 bases between them. CDR3 bases: TGTGCCAGCTCACCACTCCAGGGTTCCGATCAGCCCCAGCATTTT. This encodes CASSPLQGSDQPQHF.

J is TRBJ2-1 and V is TRBV19, with 7 nucleotides matching TRBD2. V trimming: 2 bases; J trimming: 5 bases; junction bases outside the gene matches: 6. Germline V gene data show CDR1 as LNHDA and CDR2 as SQIVND (reference sequence). This CDR3 spans 15 amino acids. Here the CDR3 DNA reads TGTGCCAGTAGTATATTCCTAGCGGAGAACAATGAGCAGTTCTTC. It is translated as CASSIFLAENNEQFF.

The chain employs TRBV10-3 and TRBJ1-1, with 8 positions matching TRBD1. This CDR3 contains 13 residues. V shed 10 bases, J shed 0 bases, and the junction held 4 bases outside the gene matches. Germline-derived CDR1 and CDR2 are ENHRY and SYGVKD. The CDR3 here is CANRQGMNTEAFF. The CDR3 DNA sequence: TGTGCCAACCGACAGGGGATGAACACTGAAGCTTTCTTT.

This chain links TRBV7-8 with TRBJ2-5; 8 bases agree with TRBD2. In germline, CDR1 is SGHVS, CDR2 FQNEAQ. V gave up 4 bases and J gave up 2 bases; unmatched junction bases: 9. The CDR3 sequence is 16 residues long. The CDR3 reads CASSSRTSRQQETQYF. The CDR3 DNA sequence: TGTGCCAGCAGCTCTCGGACTAGCCGTCAACAAGAGACCCAGTACTTC.